These 25 T cell receptor beta chains share one sample of origin, sequenced in a study of T cell repertoires in aging, cancer and after chemotherapy. Amplification of TCR beta used genomic DNA extracted from peripheral blood. Rearranged V-D-J TRB sequences were amplified with a mixed TRB-A/B primer pool. TCRdb re-called the multiplex PCR reads through MiXCR, storing one row per CDR3 protein. The profile shows approximately 18,000 distinct CDR3 sequences, 45% to 55% of them singletons. The sequenced sample was blood. The receptors were gathered from a human donor in good health.

The chain employs TRBV27 and TRBJ2-7; TRBD2 matches 10 bases. The CDR3 length is 17 residues. Germline V gene data show CDR1 as MNHEY and CDR2 as SMNVEV (reference sequence). V was clipped by 3 bases and J by 1 base; unmatched bases: 9. The CDR3, as DNA: TGTGCCAGCAGTTTCGCGCTAGCGGGAGTGCGTTCCTACGAGCAGTACTTC. Amino acids: CASSFALAGVRSYEQYF.

The rearrangement uses TRBV29-1 and TRBJ2-1; TRBD2 matches 16 bases. Germline V gene lookup returns CDR1 SQVTM and CDR2 ANQGSEA. This CDR3 spans 15 amino acids. Unmatched junction bases numbered 6, after V lost 5 bases and J lost 8 bases. For the CDR3, the DNA is TGCAGCGTTTTCGGGACTAGCGGGAGGGCCGATGAGCAGTTCTTC. Encoded protein: CSVFGTSGRADEQFF.

This clonotype came up a few times. The chain employs TRBV29-1 and TRBJ2-1, with D possibly TRBD1 on 5 matching bases. V lost 1 base and J 7 bases, leaving 14 bases between the germline ends. Germline values: CDR1 SQVTM, CDR2 ANQGSEA. The CDR3 contains 14 residues. CDR3 residues: CSVEGTRVENEQFF. The CDR3 nucleotides are TGCAGCGTTGAAGGAACCAGGGTGGAGAATGAGCAGTTCTTC.

This clonotype appeared a single time. The CDR3 DNA sequence: TGTGCCAGCAGCATCTTCAATCCCGACAGGATGAACACCATATATTTT. As protein: CASSIFNPDRMNTIYF. This chain joins TRBV6-5 and TRBJ1-3; weak D call: TRBD1 (6 bases). Germline V gives CDR1 MNHEY, CDR2 SVGAGI. Trimming took off 6 bases at V and 7 bases at J, with 22 bases between the two ends. The CDR3 is made up of 16 amino acids.

The chain joins TRBV12-3 or TRBV12-4 to TRBJ2-1, with 7 bases matching TRBD1. Unmatched junction bases numbered 4, after V lost 7 bases and J lost 1 base. This CDR3 spans 14 amino acids. The CDR3 region has the DNA TGTGCCAGCACCCCGGGACAGTCCTACAATGAGCAGTTCTTC. Translation: CASTPGQSYNEQFF.

Only a few counts were recorded for this clonotype. The junction and the germline gene differ at one end; a read error may be behind it. This rearrangement joins TRBV5-6 to TRBJ2-5; D unclear. The CDR3 extends over 12 amino acids. Germline CDR1 SGHDT, CDR2 YYEEEE. The CDR3 DNA reads as TGTGCCAGCAGCTTGGTGGGGTTGGGCCCTCACTTC. Translated, it gives CASSLVGLGPHF.

Within the sample, this clonotype is medium-sized. The chain carries TRBV29-1 and TRBJ2-7, with a possible D match to TRBD2 (7 bases). V gave up 3 bases and J gave up 3 bases, with 9 bases separating them. Germline V CDR1 and CDR2: SQVTM, ANQGSEA. The CDR3 consists of 12 residues. The CDR3 bases are TGCAGCGTTGAGAGGGGGGGCTACGAGCAGTACTTC. It encodes CSVERGGYEQYF.

This clonotype has only a few counts. This chain connects TRBV29-1 to TRBJ2-7, with D maybe TRBD1 (7 bases). The germline gives CDR1 SQVTM, CDR2 ANQGSEA. V dropped 7 bases and J dropped 7 bases, with 17 bases sitting between them. The CDR3 is 12 residues long. CDR3 protein: CSATGRGYEQYF. In DNA, the CDR3 is TGCAGCGCGACAGGGCGGGGTTATGAGCAGTACTTC.

This clonotype is medium-sized by share. The CDR3 nucleotides read TGCAGCGTCTCGGGGACGGACGACTACGAGCAGTACTTC. Protein product: CSVSGTDDYEQYF. The chain combines TRBV29-1 with TRBJ2-7; possibly TRBD1 or TRBD2 for D (5 bases each). V was pared by 6 bases and J by 3 bases, with 15 bases between. Germline V lookup: CDR1 SQVTM, CDR2 ANQGSEA. This CDR3 is 13 amino acids long.

The gene calls are TRBV18 and TRBJ2-1, with 14 bases lining up with TRBD2. The CDR3 covers 16 residues. Per germline, CDR1 KGHSH and CDR2 LQKENI. V trimming: 3 bases; J trimming: 8 bases; junction bases outside the gene matches: 6. This CDR3 is CASSPQGLAGGHEQFF. The CDR3 DNA follows: TGTGCCAGCTCACCCCAAGGACTAGCGGGAGGTCATGAGCAGTTCTTC.

The rearrangement uses TRBV12-3 or TRBV12-4 and TRBJ1-1; D is uncertain. The length of the CDR3 is 14 residues. V shed 3 bases and J shed 5 bases, with 13 bases lying between them. CDR3 loop: CASSFGRRVTEAFF. DNA of the CDR3: TGTGCCAGCAGTTTCGGACGGAGGGTGACTGAAGCTTTCTTT.

The chain recombines TRBV19 with TRBJ1-5, with D unclear. Trimming took off 4 bases at V and 1 base at J, with 8 bases between the two ends. Germline loops: CDR1 LNHDA, CDR2 SQIVND (reference sequence). This CDR3 region has 14 residues. CDR3 nucleotide sequence: TGTGCCAGTAGTAGGTGGGAGAGCAATCAGCCCCAGCATTTT. It translates to CASSRWESNQPQHF.

The chain uses TRBV27 and TRBJ2-7; 7 nucleotides match TRBD2. This CDR3 region has 15 residues. CDR1 is MNHEY and CDR2 is SMNVEV in the germline V gene (reference sequence). V trimming: 0 bases; J trimming: 2 bases; junction bases outside the gene matches: 4. CDR3 residues: CASSLSSGLAYEQYF. The CDR3 DNA is TGTGCCAGCAGTTTATCTAGCGGGCTCGCCTACGAGCAGTACTTC.

This clonotype has a handful of counts. At one end the junction does not follow the germline gene, possibly because of a read error. This chain joins TRBV29-1 and TRBJ1-1; the D is unclear. The CDR3 is 11 amino acids. Germline assignment: CDR1 SQVTM and CDR2 ANQGSEA. The CDR3 region is CSVEAANLITF. The CDR3 coding sequence is TGCAGCGTTGAAGCAGCGAATTTAATCACGTTT.

The V and J genes are TRBV7-3 and TRBJ1-1, with D uncertain. The CDR3 is made up of 16 amino acids. Germline V gives CDR1 SGHTA, CDR2 FQGTGA. The germline V and J ends were trimmed by 0 bases and 0 bases, with 11 bases remaining between them. CDR3 region: CASSLTGQLLNTEAFF. The CDR3 DNA is TGTGCCAGCAGCTTAACAGGGCAGCTACTGAACACTGAAGCTTTCTTT. The full variable domain, rest sourced from reference TRBV7-3 and TRBJ1-1, is GAGVSQTPSNKVTEKGKYVELRCDPISGHTALYWYRQSLGQGPEFLIYFQGTGAADDSGLPNDRFFAVRPEGSVSTLKIQRTERGDSAVYLCASSLTGQLLNTEAFFGQGTRLTVV.

V gene TRBV6-2 or TRBV6-3 combines with J gene TRBJ2-2, with no clear D. Germline V gives CDR1 MNHEY, CDR2 SVGEGT. V lost 7 bases to trimming and J lost 1 base, with 7 bases between them. This CDR3 has 13 residues. The DNA of the CDR3 is TGTGCCAGCACGATACTGAACACCGGGGAGCTGTTTTTT. This sequence encodes CASTILNTGELFF.

This clonotype was picked up a small number of times. In DNA form, the CDR3 reads TGTGCCAGCAGTGACTCTAGCGGGAGAGGAGATACGCAGTATTTT. Protein sequence: CASSDSSGRGDTQYF. The V and J genes are TRBV6-4 and TRBJ2-3; 9 bases align to TRBD2. CDR1 MRHNA and CDR2 SNTAGT come from the germline V gene. The CDR3 contains 15 residues. Trimming took 0 bases from V and 5 from J; bases not matched to a gene: 3.

Notes on this clonotype: Since a much larger clone is just one base distant, this may be a read error. The chain recombines TRBV29-1 with TRBJ2-1; TRBD1 agrees at 8 bases. CDR3 length equals 15 residues. CDR1 and CDR2 (germline): SQVTM, ANQGSEA. This CDR3 is CIVRTGSIFGGEQFF. The CDR3 DNA sequence: TGCATCGTGCGGACAGGGTCCATCTTCGGGGGTGAGCAGTTCTTC.

By share of the sample, this clonotype is medium-sized. This rearrangement joins TRBV29-1 to TRBJ2-3, with D uncertain. In germline, CDR1 is SQVTM, CDR2 ANQGSEA. This CDR3 spans 16 amino acids. Between the trimmed V and J ends, which lost 2 bases and 6 bases, there was a span of 21 bases. CDR3 region: CSVERPARSGFDTQYF. The DNA for the CDR3 is TGCAGCGTTGAACGCCCGGCAAGGTCCGGGTTCGATACGCAGTATTTT.

This clonotype was recorded a few times. The chain recombines TRBV18 with TRBJ2-3; 7 positions agree with TRBD2. Per the germline V gene, CDR1 is KGHSH and CDR2 is LQKENI. The CDR3 is 15 residues long. The V gene end was trimmed by 3 bases and the J gene end by 2 bases; junction bases not matched to a gene: 5. CDR3 nucleotide sequence: TGTGCCAGCTCACCGAGGACTAGTTCCACAGATACGCAGTATTTT. This translates into CASSPRTSSTDTQYF.

The rearrangement joins TRBV19 to TRBJ1-2, with D possibly TRBD1 on 6 matching bases. V gave up 4 bases and J gave up 4 bases, with 13 bases separating them. The germline gives CDR1 LNHDA, CDR2 SQIVND (reference sequence). This CDR3 has 14 residues. The CDR3 reads CASSTVGQLYGYTF. As DNA, the CDR3 is TGTGCCAGTAGTACCGTAGGACAGCTCTATGGCTACACCTTC.

Within the sample, this clonotype is medium-sized (0.01 to 0.1%). This chain links TRBV29-1 with TRBJ2-5; the match to TRBD1 covers 9 bases. The J segment lost 5 bases and the V segment lost 4 bases, leaving 5 bases of the junction unmatched. CDR3 length equals 13 residues. CDR1 and CDR2 from the germline V gene are SQVTM and ANQGSEA. The CDR3 reads CSVGGQGGETQYF. CDR3 DNA: TGCAGCGTTGGGGGACAGGGCGGGGAGACCCAGTACTTC.

The rearrangement uses TRBV6-2 or TRBV6-3 and TRBJ2-7; 7 nucleotides align to TRBD2. V dropped 4 bases and J dropped 0; count of bases not matched to a gene: 9. This CDR3 is built from 16 residues. CDR1 is MNHEY, CDR2 SVGEGT, per germline. CDR3: CASSSPLTSTSYEQYF. Here the CDR3 DNA reads TGTGCCAGCAGTTCCCCCCTGACTAGCACCTCCTACGAGCAGTACTTC.

The chain is built from TRBV27 and TRBJ2-1; no firm D call. Trimming took off 10 bases at V and 7 bases at J, with 11 bases between the two ends. Germline CDR1 is MNHEY and CDR2 is SMNVEV (reference sequence). The CDR3 contains 11 residues. This CDR3 reads CATSSRNEQFF. DNA of the CDR3: TGTGCCACAAGTTCAAGGAATGAGCAGTTCTTC.

V and J are TRBV5-6 and TRBJ2-5; 8 positions match TRBD2. Germline V CDR1 and CDR2: SGHDT, YYEEEE. CDR3 length: 17 residues. The junction had 14 bases not matched to a gene; V was cut back by 3 bases and J by 4 bases. The CDR3 reads CASSSPAGTRGGETQYF. Here the CDR3 DNA reads TGTGCCAGCAGCTCCCCTGCCGGGACTAGGGGTGGAGAGACCCAGTACTTC.